The clone carrying this T cell receptor (beta chain) has a handful of counts. The CDR3 spans 13 residues. Trimming left V 8 bases short and J 0 bases short, with 11 bases between. CDR1 and CDR2 (germline): DFQATT, SNEGSKA (reference sequence). The data are from a study of blood T cells in healthy people across ages. Researchers report isolating at least 7 million PBMCs per sample. Primers used in a second PCR of roughly 7 to 12 cycles were a sample-barcoded 5' primer and a J-beta primer mix. TCRdb redid the calling of the 5' RACE reads with MiXCR, one entry per CDR3 protein. The sample carries 500,000 to 650,000 distinct CDR3 sequences, roughly a quarter recorded once. The data also belong to a second study, concerning T cells of mothers and their children. This second report adds: All donors were healthy and Caucasian; they were a few mothers and their six children. Sample barcodes and 2-4 random nucleotides were added by the M1S primer of the second PCR.

The origin of this receptor is a boy aged 2 to 9 in good health. The chain carries TRBV20-1 and TRBJ2-1; D gene unclear. Sequencing was performed on blood. The CDR3 nucleotides read TGCAGTCTAGGTAGAGGCTCCTACAATGAGCAGTTCTTC. It codes for CSLGRGSYNEQFF.